This T cell receptor beta chain derives from a study of blood T cell repertoires in COVID-19. This clone was counted once. As processed by the authors: Estimated nucleated cell counts came from reference gene primer amplification. Here immunoSEQ multiplex PCR was the method, and the copy in TCRdb shows in-frame clones only, minus some. V, J and clone size are those of that table, while D and trimming were read from the DNA. Among approximately 500,000 clones listed, about 88% were seen once. Looked up from germline, CDR1 is GTSNPN and CDR2 is SVGIG (reference sequence). V shed 2 bases, J shed 0 bases, and the junction held 7 bases outside the gene matches. CDR3 length equals 17 residues.

This chain uses TRBV30 with TRBJ2-6, with 7 positions matching TRBD1. This receptor was identified in a woman in her fifties or sixties with COVID-19, enrolled during active disease. Source material: peripheral blood. The CDR3 DNA is TGTGCCTGGAGTACAGGGGCTACTTACTCTGGGGCCAACGTCCTGACTTTC. Translation: CAWSTGATYSGANVLTF.